The 4 T cell receptor beta chains below were found in one sample sequenced in a study of OX40 agonist ivuxolimab in advanced cancers. Repertoires were generated with immunoSEQ multiplex PCR, while TCRdb's copy carries only in-frame clones and drops some. The table shows about 48,000 clones, with about three quarters occurring only once. The sample consisted of CD4+ or CD8+ T cells sorted from blood, taken in a trial of the OX40 agonist ivuxolimab. The origin of the receptors is an adult with an advanced solid tumor such as melanoma, head and neck, liver or kidney cancer.

This clone was detected once. The rearrangement joins TRBV18 to TRBJ2-2, with D possibly matching TRBD1 (5 bases). Germline assignment: CDR1 KGHSH and CDR2 LQKENI. The CDR3 sequence is 16 residues long. V dropped 6 bases and J dropped 4 bases, with 18 bases sitting between them. The DNA for the CDR3 is TGTGCCAGCTCCCCAAAAGACGGAAGGGGCACCGGGGAGCTGTTTTTT. Translation: CASSPKDGRGTGELFF.

The V call is TRBV30, the J call TRBJ2-7; D is undetermined. With 0 bases removed from V and 4 bases from J, the gap between germline ends came to 4 bases. This CDR3 spans 11 amino acids. Germline assignment: CDR1 GTSNPN and CDR2 SVGIG (reference sequence). Here the CDR3 DNA reads TGTGCCTGGAGTGTACAGTACGAGCAGTACTTC. Protein sequence: CAWSVQYEQYF.

The CDR3 loop is CASSGRQDISNQPQHF. The CDR3 bases are TGTGCCAGCAGTGGGAGACAGGATATTAGCAATCAGCCCCAGCATTTT. This chain connects TRBV28 to TRBJ1-5, with D tentatively TRBD1 (6 bases). The CDR3 runs to 16 residues. V lost 5 bases, J lost 0 bases, and 14 bases lay in between. In germline, CDR1 is MDHEN, CDR2 SYDVKM.

The V and J genes are TRBV5-1 and TRBJ1-2, with D possibly matching TRBD1 (5 bases). Trimming shortened V by 4 bases and J by 2 bases, and 15 bases separated the two germline ends. The germline V gene has CDR1 SGHRS and CDR2 YFSETQ. This CDR3 is built from 15 residues. CDR3 bases: TGCGCCAGCAGCACGACCACAGGCGCGAACTATGGCTACACCTTC. The encoded protein is CASSTTTGANYGYTF.